The source of this TCR beta chain is a study of T cell clonotyping in hematopoietic cell transplantation. Study-wide context: Pretransplant recipient samples were taken after cytoreduction. The study, taken as a whole, reports: Few recipient clonotypes overlapped donors; over 95% were de novo at given depth.

Germline V gene sequence: CDR1 MDHEN, CDR2 SYDVKM. The V and J ends lost 4 bases and 7 bases respectively, with 11 bases between them. This CDR3 has 13 amino acids. Using immunoSEQ multiplex PCR, the repertoire was profiled, and TCRdb retains in-frame clones only, with some absent. In the table there are under 35,000 clones, 60% to 80% of which are singletons. The time point here: recipient sample about 28 days before transplant, after cytoreduction. Recipient blood drawn about 28 days pretransplant and days 30, 100, 180 after. About this clone itself: The antigen remains undetermined.

The chain uses TRBV28 and TRBJ2-1; D ambiguous. This sequence was found in a man aged 45 to 65 with myelodysplastic syndrome. Some clones in this sample may be carry-over from other donors' samples. Sequenced here: peripheral blood mononuclear cells, sampled before stem cell transplant. The CDR3 loop is CASSSKGWNEQFF. In nucleotides, the CDR3 is TGTGCCAGCAGTTCTAAAGGGTGGAATGAGCAGTTCTTC.